The rows below give T cell receptor beta chains drawn from one sample of a study of blood T cell repertoires in COVID-19. The method was immunoSEQ multiplex PCR; TCRdb's version includes in-frame clones alone and lacks a portion of them. The table shows nearly 100,000 clones, with approximately 86% occurring only once. Material for sequencing was peripheral blood. The origin of the receptors is a man at least 80 years old with acute or convalescent COVID-19. Each CDR3 is given with its conserved first and last residue. A D gene is named only where the DNA matches it firmly. Size is stated for part of the rows, as once, few or many counts, or as a class when the clone is expanded.

D gene,V gene,clone size,J gene,CDR3 DNA,CDR3 protein
NA,TRBV6-6,NA,TRBJ1-1,TGTGCCAGCAGTCCCAGGGAGAACACTGAAGCTTTCTTT,CASSPRENTEAFF
NA,TRBV28,NA,TRBJ2-3,TGTGCCAGCAGTGCCTCACAGGGCCGCACAGATACGCAGTATTTT,CASSASQGRTDTQYF
NA,TRBV7-9,few,TRBJ2-3,TGTGCCAGCAGCTGGCGGGCGTCGGGCACAGATACGCAGTATTTT,CASSWRASGTDTQYF
NA,TRBV9,NA,TRBJ2-3,TGTGCCAGCAGCGCACAGGGTCCAGATACGCAGTATTTT,CASSAQGPDTQYF
NA,TRBV29-1,NA,TRBJ2-3,TGCAGCTCAAGCAGGGGTGTAGGCACAGATACGCAGTATTTT,CSSSRGVGTDTQYF
NA,TRBV5-1,NA,TRBJ2-1,TGCGCCAGCAGCTCGGGGGGCAGCCTCGGACGGAATGAGCAGTTCTTC,CASSSGGSLGRNEQFF
NA,TRBV18,NA,TRBJ1-4,TGTGCCAGCTCACCTCAGGGAGGAAGTGAAAAACTGTTTTTT,CASSPQGGSEKLFF
TRBD2,TRBV19,NA,TRBJ2-2,TGTGCCAGTAGTATATTTTGGCGGGAGGGCATCGGCGGGGAGCTGTTTTTT,CASSIFWREGIGGELFF
NA,TRBV6-2/TRBV6-3,NA,TRBJ2-3,TGTGCCAGCAGTTTTACGGCCAGCGCAGATACGCAGTATTTT,CASSFTASADTQYF
NA,TRBV28,once,TRBJ1-6,TGTGCCAGCAGCGATCCAGGGCGATTGCATTCACCCCTCCACTTT,CASSDPGRLHSPLHF
NA,TRBV5-1,NA,TRBJ2-2,TGCGCCAGCAGCCCAGGAACCAACACCGGGGAGCTGTTTTTT,CASSPGTNTGELFF
TRBD1,TRBV11-2,once,TRBJ1-1,TGTGCCAGCAGCACCGACAGGGTGGTCACTGAAGCTTTCTTT,CASSTDRVVTEAFF
NA,TRBV5-8,NA,TRBJ2-1,TGTGCCAGCAGCTTGGCAGGTAGCGGTAATCCCTCCTACAATGAGCAGTTCTTC,CASSLAGSGNPSYNEQFF
TRBD1,TRBV7-9,NA,TRBJ1-2,TGTGCCAGCAGCGACGGGACAGGGGATATCTATGGCTACACCTTC,CASSDGTGDIYGYTF
NA,TRBV5-8,NA,TRBJ2-7,TGTGCCAGCAGCTTGGACACAGGATCCTACGAGCAGTACTTC,CASSLDTGSYEQYF
NA,TRBV6-6,NA,TRBJ2-2,TGTGCCAGCAGCCCCTCTTTTTCCGGGGAGCTGTTTTTT,CASSPSFSGELFF
NA,TRBV15,NA,TRBJ2-5,TGTGCCACCAGCCGAGATCCGGGGTGGGAGACCCAGTACTTC,CATSRDPGWETQYF
TRBD1,TRBV5-1,NA,TRBJ1-2,TGCGCCAGCAGCGGAGGGGGCGGTAACTATGGCTACACCTTC,CASSGGGGNYGYTF
TRBD2,TRBV2,NA,TRBJ2-1,TGTGCCAGCAGCGCGGGGGGCTACTCCTACAATGAGCAGTTCTTC,CASSAGGYSYNEQFF
TRBD2,TRBV5-4,once,TRBJ2-1,TGTGCCAGCAGCTTGCTAGCGGGAGGGAGGAATGAGCAGTTCTTC,CASSLLAGGRNEQFF
TRBD2,TRBV7-6,once,TRBJ2-2,TGTGCCAGCAGCTTAGCCCCGTTAGCGGGAGGGTGGACCGGGGAGCTGTTTTTT,CASSLAPLAGGWTGELFF
NA,TRBV4-3,NA,TRBJ2-7,TGCGCCAGCAGCCAAGATGTGGTAGTCTCCTACGAGCAGTACTTC,CASSQDVVVSYEQYF
NA,TRBV3-1/TRBV3-2,NA,TRBJ1-4,TGTGCCAGCAGCCCGGGTGGGTTTGCAACTAATGAAAAACTGTTTTTT,CASSPGGFATNEKLFF
NA,TRBV19,NA,TRBJ2-1,TGTGCCAGTAGTATTGAGGGCGGCAGCTACAATGAGCAGTTCTTC,CASSIEGGSYNEQFF
TRBD2,TRBV2,NA,TRBJ2-1,TGTGCCAGCAGTTTGTCCAGCGGGAGGTACAATGAGCAGTTCTTC,CASSLSSGRYNEQFF
TRBD2,TRBV27,NA,TRBJ2-1,TGTGCCAGCAGTTATGCTAGCGGGAAAAATGAGCAGTTCTTC,CASSYASGKNEQFF
TRBD1,TRBV6-1,NA,TRBJ2-7,TGTGCCAGCAGTGAAGCAGACAGGGGATTATTTTACGAGCAGTACTTC,CASSEADRGLFYEQYF
TRBD1,TRBV28,NA,TRBJ2-7,TGTGCCAGCAGTTTAGGGACAGGACTCTCCTACGAGCAGTACTTC,CASSLGTGLSYEQYF
TRBD2,TRBV27,NA,TRBJ2-7,TGTGCCAGCAGAACTTTAATGAGGCTAGCGGGAGGCCCGGGCGAGCAGTACTTC,CASRTLMRLAGGPGEQYF
NA,TRBV11-2,NA,TRBJ2-2,TGTGCCAGCAGCTTCGGGGTTTTTATCCCCGGGGAGCTGTTTTTT,CASSFGVFIPGELFF
NA,TRBV6-5,NA,TRBJ2-1,TGTGCCAGCAGTTATCAGGGGGGTGAGCAGTTCTTC,CASSYQGGEQFF
NA,TRBV5-1,NA,TRBJ2-3,TGCGCCAGCAGCCTGGCCCCACAGCACACAGATACGCAGTATTTT,CASSLAPQHTDTQYF
TRBD1,TRBV10-1,NA,TRBJ1-3,TGCGCCAGCAGCGTGGCTGGACAGGGAGGAAACACCATATATTTT,CASSVAGQGGNTIYF
NA,TRBV19,NA,TRBJ1-2,TGTGCCAGTAGTGACTCCTGGCCGGGGGACCCATATGGCTACACCTTC,CASSDSWPGDPYGYTF
TRBD2,TRBV3-1/TRBV3-2,many,TRBJ2-5,TGTGCCAGCAGCCAAGAGGGATCAGCGGGAGGTCGGGAGACCCAGTACTTC,CASSQEGSAGGRETQYF
NA,TRBV10-3,NA,TRBJ1-2,TGTGCCATCAGTGAGTCGAAGACAGTCTATGGCTACACCTTC,CAISESKTVYGYTF
NA,TRBV28,few,TRBJ1-6,TGTGCCAGCAGTTTTGCGGGCAGGTCTAGTAATTCACCCCTCCACTTT,CASSFAGRSSNSPLHF
TRBD1,TRBV5-6,NA,TRBJ2-4,TGTGCCAGCAGCTTAGGGACAGGGTCGGCCAAAAACATTCAGTACTTC,CASSLGTGSAKNIQYF
NA,TRBV27,once,TRBJ2-3,TGTGCCAGCAGCCACAGAAGCACAGATACGCAGTATTTT,CASSHRSTDTQYF
NA,TRBV19,NA,TRBJ1-5,TGTGCCAGTGGTCATGAAATAGTCGATAGCAATCAGCCCCAGCATTTT,CASGHEIVDSNQPQHF
TRBD1,TRBV19,NA,TRBJ1-2,TGTGCCAGTAGTATTGTCGGGACAGGGCTAGTCTATGGCTACACCTTC,CASSIVGTGLVYGYTF
NA,TRBV18,NA,TRBJ2-2,TGTGCCACCTACCCCCCCCATAACACCGGGGAGCTGTTTTTT,CATYPPHNTGELFF
TRBD1,TRBV19,NA,TRBJ1-1,TGTGCCAGTAGTATAGTCGGGACAGTCACTGAAGCTTTCTTT,CASSIVGTVTEAFF
NA,TRBV19,NA,TRBJ2-2,TGTGCCAGTAGTATAGTGGTGGGCAACACCGGGGAGCTGTTTTTT,CASSIVVGNTGELFF
TRBD2,TRBV3-1/TRBV3-2,NA,TRBJ2-1,TGTGCCAGCAGCACCCTAGCGGGAAGTTACTACAATGAGCAGTTCTTC,CASSTLAGSYYNEQFF
TRBD1,TRBV9,NA,TRBJ2-7,TGTGCCAGCAGCGTAGGTGGGACAGGGACTAACGAGCAGTACTTC,CASSVGGTGTNEQYF